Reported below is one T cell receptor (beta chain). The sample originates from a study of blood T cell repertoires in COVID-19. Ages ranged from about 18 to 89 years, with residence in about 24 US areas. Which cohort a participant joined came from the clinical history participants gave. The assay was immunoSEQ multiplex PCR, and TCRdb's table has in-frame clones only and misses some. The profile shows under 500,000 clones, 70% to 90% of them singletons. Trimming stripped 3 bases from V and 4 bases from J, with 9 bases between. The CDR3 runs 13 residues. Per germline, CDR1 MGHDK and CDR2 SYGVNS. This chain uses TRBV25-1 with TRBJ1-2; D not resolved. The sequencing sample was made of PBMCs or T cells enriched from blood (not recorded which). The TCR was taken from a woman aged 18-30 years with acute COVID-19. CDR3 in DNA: TGTGCCAGCAGTGAGAGAGACTCCTATGGCTACACCTTC. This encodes CASSERDSYGYTF.